Sequencing of this T cell receptor beta chain was carried out in a study of blood T cell repertoires in COVID-19. Study at large: Some COVID-19 samples were acute and others convalescent; all came from the United States, Italy and Spain. Sample material is recorded as cDNA or gDNA derived from T cells, B-cell-depleted T cells, or PBMCs.

Those enrolled, adults aged about 18 to 89 years, came from roughly 22 US areas. The study counted Cohort 3 donors as recovered given two negative PCRs, clearance, or symptom resolution. Using immunoSEQ multiplex PCR, the repertoire was profiled, and TCRdb retains in-frame clones only, with some absent. The sample holds fewer than 350,000 clones, 89% seen once. Germline CDR1 WNHNN, CDR2 SYGVQD (reference sequence). The junction had 11 bases not matched to a gene; V was cut back by 4 bases and J by 9 bases. This CDR3 is built from 15 residues. The sequence was obtained from a woman in her 40s who had recovered from COVID-19. J is TRBJ2-1 and V is TRBV10-1; 8 nucleotides line up with TRBD1. The sequenced material came from PBMCs or T cells enriched from blood (not recorded which). The CDR3 DNA sequence: TGCGCCAGCAGTGGTGCGACAGGGGCCTCTGGTGAGCAGTTCTTC. Translation: CASSGATGASGEQFF.